This TCR beta chain was retrieved from a study of blood T cell repertoires in COVID-19. Study details: PBMCs, B-cell-depleted T cells, or T cells provided the cDNA or gDNA that made up the material.

Germline V gene data show CDR1 as SGHTA and CDR2 as FQGNSA. Losses at the gene ends were 0 bases for V and 2 bases for J; bases not matched to a gene: 0. This CDR3 spans 14 amino acids. As originally analysed: It was from reference gene primer amplification that nucleated cell counts were estimated. Some clones are missing from TCRdb's copy, which holds only in-frame ones; the method was immunoSEQ multiplex PCR. V and J calls and clone size are copied from that table; D and trimming were computed from the DNA. The repertoire has around 260,000 clones, more than 85% of them found once; the top ten carry approximately 0.84%.

The receptor's source is a man aged 25-45 years with acute or convalescent COVID-19. Sequences were obtained from peripheral blood. The chain employs TRBV7-2 and TRBJ2-7, with 8 bases aligning to TRBD1. CDR3 coding DNA: TGTGCCAGCAGCTTAGCCAGGGGGCCCTACGAGCAGTACTTC. This sequence encodes CASSLARGPYEQYF.